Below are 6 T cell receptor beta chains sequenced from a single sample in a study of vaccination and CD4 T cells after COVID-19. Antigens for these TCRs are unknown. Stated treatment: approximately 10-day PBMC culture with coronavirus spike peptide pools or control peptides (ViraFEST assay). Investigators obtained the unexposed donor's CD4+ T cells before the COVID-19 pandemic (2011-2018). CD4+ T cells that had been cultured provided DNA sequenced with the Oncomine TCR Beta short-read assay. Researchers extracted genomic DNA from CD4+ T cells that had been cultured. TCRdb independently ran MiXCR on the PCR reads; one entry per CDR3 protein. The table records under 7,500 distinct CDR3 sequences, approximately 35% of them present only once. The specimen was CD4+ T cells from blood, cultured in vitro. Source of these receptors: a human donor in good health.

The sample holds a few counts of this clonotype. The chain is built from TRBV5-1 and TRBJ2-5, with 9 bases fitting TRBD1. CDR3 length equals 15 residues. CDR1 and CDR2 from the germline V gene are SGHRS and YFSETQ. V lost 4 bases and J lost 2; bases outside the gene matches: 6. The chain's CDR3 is CASSRGQGNQETQYF. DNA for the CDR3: TGCGCCAGCAGCCGAGGACAGGGGAATCAAGAGACCCAGTACTTC.

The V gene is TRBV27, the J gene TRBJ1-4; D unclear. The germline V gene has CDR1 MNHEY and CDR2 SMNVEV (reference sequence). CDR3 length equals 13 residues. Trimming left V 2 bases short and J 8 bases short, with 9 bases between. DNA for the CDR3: TGTGCCAGCAGTTTAACGTTGGGGGAAAAACTGTTTTTT. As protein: CASSLTLGEKLFF.

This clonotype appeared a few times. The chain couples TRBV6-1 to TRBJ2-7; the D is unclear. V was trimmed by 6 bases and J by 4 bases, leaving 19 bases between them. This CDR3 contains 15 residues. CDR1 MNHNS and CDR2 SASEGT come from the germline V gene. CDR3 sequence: CASRTSTRPVYEQYF. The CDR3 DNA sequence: TGTGCCAGCAGGACCTCCACACGGCCTGTTTACGAGCAGTACTTC.

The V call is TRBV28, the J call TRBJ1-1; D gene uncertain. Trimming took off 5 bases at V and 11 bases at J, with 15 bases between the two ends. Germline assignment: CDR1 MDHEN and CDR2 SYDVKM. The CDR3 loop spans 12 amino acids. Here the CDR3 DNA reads TGTGCCAGCAGTCAAACCAATTTGGAGGCTTTCTTT. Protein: CASSQTNLEAFF.

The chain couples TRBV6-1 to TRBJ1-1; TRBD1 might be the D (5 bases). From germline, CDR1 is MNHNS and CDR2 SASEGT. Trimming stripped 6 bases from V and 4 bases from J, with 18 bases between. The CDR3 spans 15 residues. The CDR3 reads CASSDPWGGSTEAFF. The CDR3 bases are TGTGCCAGCAGCGACCCTTGGGGGGGTAGCACTGAAGCTTTCTTT.

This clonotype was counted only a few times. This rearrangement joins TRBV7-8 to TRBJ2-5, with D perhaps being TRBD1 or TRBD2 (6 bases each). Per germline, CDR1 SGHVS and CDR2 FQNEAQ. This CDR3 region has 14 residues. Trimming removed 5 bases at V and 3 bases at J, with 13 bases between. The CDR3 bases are TGTGCCAGCAGCGGCGGGACATCAAAAGAGACCCAGTACTTC. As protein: CASSGGTSKETQYF.